This TCR beta chain emerged from a study of cytomegalovirus exposure and HLA in healthy donors. The V and J ends lost 1 base and 2 bases respectively, with 6 bases between them. This CDR3 is built from 15 residues. CDR1 and CDR2 (germline): MGHRA, YSYEKL. Study-wide results and limits: Later on, a genetic analysis was performed. It linked a missense variant in DCLRE1C with V- and J-gene trimming of TCR beta. Per a later analysis, HLA-associated TCR beta chains showed more clonal expansion than other, equally common TCR beta chains. 164 TCR beta chains were listed as cytomegalovirus-associated.

Primers: 60 Vbeta forward and 13 Jbeta reverse. Libraries were prepared by immunoSEQ multiplex PCR; TCRdb keeps only in-frame clonotypes and omits some of them. The table shows under 70,000 clones, with about 65% occurring only once. There are a few counts of this clone. Antigen specificity is unknown. The sequencing sample was made of PBMCs. V gene TRBV4-1 combines with J gene TRBJ1-6; D unclear. The receptor was isolated from a woman in her thirties in good health and CMV-seronegative. CDR3 DNA: TGCGCCAGCAGCCAAGGCGGAACCTATAATTCACCCCTCCACTTT. Translating it yields CASSQGGTYNSPLHF.